This T cell receptor beta chain was documented in a study of metastatic and nonmetastatic thyroid tumors. Study context: Repertoires were compared across blood and tumor or nodule tissue from malignant and benign thyroid patients.

Among the patients, none had received any treatment before thyroid surgery. Per the germline V gene, CDR1 is DFQATT and CDR2 is SNEGSKA (reference sequence). The length of the CDR3 is 12 residues. With 5 bases clipped from V and 10 bases from J, the junction kept 8 bases outside the gene matches. TCRdb ran MiXCR on the PCR reads. This sample has approximately 17,000 clones, with about a quarter found just once. The gene calls are TRBV20-1 and TRBJ2-1; 7 nucleotides match TRBD1. The sequenced material came from blood. The source is a male donor with papillary thyroid cancer or a benign thyroid nodule (not recorded which). Some clones in this sample may be carry-over from other donors' samples. The DNA for the CDR3 is TGCAGTGCTGCGGACAGGCTAGTAGAGCAGTTCTTC. It translates to CSAADRLVEQFF.